Shown below are 21 T cell receptor beta chains from a single sample sequenced in a study of blood T cells in healthy people across ages. A sample-barcoded 5' primer and a J-beta primer mix were used in a second PCR of about 6 to 12 cycles. MiXCR, applied by TCRdb to the 5' RACE reads, yields one record per CDR3 protein. The repertoire has about 670,000 distinct CDR3 sequences, more than 45% of them found once; the top ten carry about 14%. The sequencing input was blood. The receptors were gathered from a woman at least 80 years old in good health.

This clonotype occurred many times. V gene TRBV5-1 combines with J gene TRBJ2-4, with a weak D call TRBD2 (5 bases). Trimming took off 4 bases at V and 0 bases at J, with 17 bases between the two ends. Per germline, CDR1 SGHRS and CDR2 YFSETQ. The length of the CDR3 is 17 residues. The CDR3 reads CASSAGMSPLAKNIQYF. For the CDR3, the DNA is TGCGCCAGCAGCGCCGGGATGTCCCCCTTAGCCAAAAACATTCAGTACTTC.

A few counts support this clonotype. The chain's CDR3 is CASTSGQGNEKLFF. The CDR3 bases are TGTGCCAGCACCTCGGGACAGGGGAACGAAAAACTGTTTTTT. The J gene is TRBJ1-4, the V gene TRBV12-3 or TRBV12-4; the match to TRBD1 covers 10 bases. J lost 8 bases, V lost 7 bases, and 7 bases had no gene match. The CDR3 consists of 14 residues.

V gene TRBV28 combines with J gene TRBJ2-6; D may match TRBD1 or TRBD2 (5 bases each). V lost 4 bases to trimming and J lost 1 base, with 11 bases between them. The CDR3 is 16 residues long. The germline gives CDR1 MDHEN, CDR2 SYDVKM. The CDR3 spells CASSSSGASGANVLTF. Written as DNA, the CDR3 is TGTGCCAGCAGTTCATCCGGGGCATCTGGGGCCAACGTCCTGACTTTC.

This chain joins TRBV20-1 and TRBJ2-7; D possibly corresponds to TRBD1 (5 bases). V lost 0 bases, J lost 3 bases, and 12 bases lay in between. Germline lookup yields CDR1 DFQATT and CDR2 SNEGSKA (reference sequence). This CDR3 is 14 amino acids long. CDR3: CSARDGQGGYEQYF. In nucleotides, the CDR3 is TGCAGTGCTAGAGATGGTCAGGGTGGCTACGAGCAGTACTTC.

This clonotype was recorded once. This chain connects TRBV12-3 or TRBV12-4 to TRBJ2-1; 8 bases line up with TRBD2. The J segment lost 8 bases and the V segment lost 5 bases, leaving 5 bases of the junction unmatched. This CDR3 has 13 amino acids. CDR3 DNA: TGTGCCAGCAGTAGCGGGGGCCCGGATGAGCAGTTCTTC. It specifies CASSSGGPDEQFF.

This clonotype was detected ten times or more. The genes are TRBV5-1 and TRBJ2-1; 7 nucleotides line up with TRBD2. Per the germline V gene, CDR1 is SGHRS and CDR2 is YFSETQ. V shed 1 base, J shed 0 bases, and the junction held 7 bases outside the gene matches. The CDR3 contains 17 residues. The CDR3 bases are TGCGCCAGCAGCTTGATCGGGACTATGAGCTCCTACAATGAGCAGTTCTTC. This translates into CASSLIGTMSSYNEQFF.

This clonotype was detected only once. This sequence may be a read error, since a much larger clone differs from it by one base. This chain links TRBV10-1 with TRBJ1-5; D remains ambiguous. The CDR3 covers 14 residues. Germline V CDR1 and CDR2: WNHNN, SYGVQD (reference sequence). V lost 0 bases and J lost 7, with 10 bases in between. The DNA for the CDR3 is TGCGCCAGCAGTGAGTCGAGGTTTGGACAGCCCCAGCATTTT. The encoded protein is CASSESRFGQPQHF.

V usage is TRBV5-1 and J usage is TRBJ2-7, with a weak D call TRBD2 (6 bases). Germline assignment: CDR1 SGHRS and CDR2 YFSETQ. The CDR3 contains 14 residues. With 1 base removed from V and 7 bases from J, the gap between germline ends came to 15 bases. Written as DNA, the CDR3 is TGCGCCAGCAGCTTGAGTGCGGAGGGATTAGAGCAGTACTTC. It is translated as CASSLSAEGLEQYF.

This clonotype was seen a single time. The rearrangement uses TRBV2 and TRBJ2-4; TRBD2 matches 13 bases. The J call is uncertain, as TRBJ2-7 better fits the DNA end. Germline loops: CDR1 SNHLY, CDR2 FYNNEI. The CDR3 runs to 15 residues. In nucleotides, the CDR3 is TGTGCCAGCAGTCGGACTAGCGGGGGCCCCTACGAGCAGTACTTC. Amino acid sequence: CASSRTSGGPYEQYF.

The gene calls are TRBV12-3 or TRBV12-4 and TRBJ1-2; D gene uncertain. CDR3 length: 14 amino acids. V shed 0 bases and J shed 6 bases, with 11 bases lying between them. This CDR3 reads CASSLAGFPDGYTF. In DNA form, the CDR3 reads TGTGCCAGCAGTTTAGCCGGCTTTCCGGATGGCTACACCTTC.

A remark on this clonotype: A much larger clonotype is one base distant, so this may be a read error. The genes are TRBV7-3 and TRBJ2-7; 8 nucleotides align to TRBD1. Germline CDR1 is SGHTA and CDR2 is FQGTGA. The CDR3 extends over 14 amino acids. The chain's CDR3 is CASGLTGDSYEQYF. CDR3 in DNA: TGTGCCAGCGGCTTGACAGGGGACTCCTACGAGCAGTACTTC.

V and J are TRBV5-1 and TRBJ2-5, with unresolved D. The germline CDR1 and CDR2 sequences are SGHRS and YFSETQ. V was trimmed by 4 bases and J by 5 bases, leaving 15 bases between them. The CDR3 runs 14 residues. This CDR3 is CASSVDLGWETQYF. For the CDR3, the DNA is TGCGCCAGCAGCGTGGACCTGGGTTGGGAGACCCAGTACTTC.

This clonotype has just a few counts. The rearrangement uses TRBV10-3 and TRBJ2-1; 9 bases agree with TRBD1. The V and J ends lost 6 bases and 2 bases, in that order; junction bases with no gene match: 8. Per germline, CDR1 ENHRY and CDR2 SYGVKD. CDR3 length: 16 amino acids. CDR3 bases: TGTGCCATCAGCGCTAAGGACAGGGGCCCCTACAATGAGCAGTTCTTC. Translated: CAISAKDRGPYNEQFF.

In its sample, this clonotype was seen many times. The chain uses TRBV20-1 and TRBJ2-3; D remains ambiguous. Germline V gene data show CDR1 as DFQATT and CDR2 as SNEGSKA (reference sequence). This CDR3 spans 14 amino acids. CDR3 in amino acids: CSYLGRLLTDTQYF. As DNA, the CDR3 is TGCAGCTACCTTGGCAGGCTGCTCACAGATACGCAGTATTTT.

The CDR3 is CASRPRTGRSSTDTQYF. CDR3 nucleotides: TGTGCCAGCAGACCACGGACAGGGAGATCTAGCACAGATACGCAGTATTTT. The chain recombines TRBV6-1 with TRBJ2-3; 8 nucleotides line up with TRBD1. V was pared by 6 bases and J by 0 bases, with 11 bases of the junction left unmatched. The CDR3 extends over 17 amino acids. Germline V gives CDR1 MNHNS, CDR2 SASEGT.

As concerns this clonotype: Possible read error: a much larger clone is one base away. The chain uses TRBV15 and TRBJ2-1; D is ambiguous. The CDR3 contains 13 residues. Germline CDR1 LNHNV, CDR2 YYDKDF (reference sequence). CDR3 in amino acids: CATSRNYNNKQFF. CDR3 DNA sequence: TGTGCCACCAGCAGAAACTACAACAATAAGCAGTTCTTC.

A note on this clonotype: Germline is not matched at one junction end, which may reflect a read error. The chain joins TRBV5-1 to TRBJ2-5; 7 bases match TRBD1. The DNA end favors TRBJ2-7, so the J call may be wrong. The CDR3 loop spans 12 amino acids. Germline values: CDR1 SGHRS, CDR2 YFSETQ. CDR3 sequence: CTSSSQGYEQYF. DNA for the CDR3: TGCACCAGCAGCTCACAGGGGTACGAGCAGTACTTC.

This clonotype was seen ten or more times. This chain uses TRBV3-1 with TRBJ2-1; TRBD2 aligns across 10 bases. V gave up 0 bases and J gave up 7 bases; unmatched junction bases: 6. The germline gives CDR1 LGHDT, CDR2 YNNKEL (reference sequence). This CDR3 spans 16 amino acids. CDR3 in amino acids: CASSQELAGGYNEQFF. The CDR3 DNA sequence: TGTGCCAGCAGCCAAGAATTAGCGGGAGGTTATAATGAGCAGTTCTTC.

Note on this clonotype: This may come from a read error, since a much larger clone is one base off. The chain uses TRBV27 and TRBJ1-1, with D hard to call. V was pared by 6 bases and J by 6 bases, with 14 bases between. Germline lookup yields CDR1 MNHEY and CDR2 SMNVEV (reference sequence). CDR3 size: 13 residues. CDR3: CASRDLVAPEAFF. The CDR3 DNA reads as TGTGCCAGCAGAGACTTAGTGGCCCCTGAAGCTTTCTTT.

This clonotype was observed a few times. The chain links TRBV2 to TRBJ2-2; TRBD1 matches at 9 bases. Trimming took 5 bases from V and 1 from J; bases not matched to a gene: 2. Germline V gives CDR1 SNHLY, CDR2 FYNNEI. The CDR3 has 15 residues. For the CDR3, the DNA is TGTGCCAGCAGTAGGACAGGGGTGAACACCGGGGAGCTGTTTTTT. Protein sequence: CASSRTGVNTGELFF.

The rearrangement joins TRBV2 to TRBJ2-7; 9 positions agree with TRBD1. The V gene end was trimmed by 6 bases and the J gene end by 5 bases; junction bases not matched to a gene: 14. CDR1 is SNHLY and CDR2 is FYNNEI in the germline V gene. The CDR3 extends over 16 amino acids. The CDR3 loop reads CASSWGGPGQGNEQYF. The CDR3 DNA reads TGTGCCAGCAGCTGGGGGGGACCGGGACAGGGTAACGAGCAGTACTTC.